This is a list of T cell receptor beta chains from one sample in a study of shared clonotypes between healthy human individuals. The protocol was immunoSEQ multiplex PCR, while the TCRdb copy is restricted to in-frame clones and leaves out a portion. The sample shows more than 2 million clones, 85% to 95% of them seen only once. The sequenced sample consisted of naive CD4+ T cells sorted from blood. The source is a young man in good health. Both conserved end residues are part of each CDR3. A D gene is named only where the DNA matches it firmly. The size of a clone is reported for some rows only, either as once, few or many, or as a class for expanded clones.

v_call	d_call	clone_size	j_call	cdr3_aa	cdr3_nt
TRBV10-3	.	.	TRBJ1-1	CAISEGGLGTEAFF	TGTGCCATCAGTGAAGGGGGATTGGGGACTGAAGCTTTCTTT
TRBV5-4	TRBD2	.	TRBJ2-5	CASSSGASGGTGTQYF	TGTGCCAGCAGCTCTGGGGCTAGCGGGGGGACGGGGACCCAGTACTTC
TRBV6-5	TRBD1	.	TRBJ1-5	CASRTGGGQPQHF	TGTGCCAGCAGAACAGGGGGTGGGCAGCCCCAGCATTTT
TRBV9	.	.	TRBJ2-3	CASSVEGVGDTQYF	TGTGCCAGCAGCGTAGAAGGGGTGGGAGATACGCAGTATTTT
TRBV29-1	.	.	TRBJ2-6	CSVAPSSGANVLTF	TGCAGCGTTGCTCCAAGCTCTGGGGCCAACGTCCTGACTTTC
TRBV7-2	.	.	TRBJ1-5	CASSLDRGPQHF	TGTGCCAGCAGCTTAGATCGCGGGCCCCAGCATTTT
TRBV28	.	once	TRBJ1-1	CASSLRAEREAFF	TGTGCCAGCAGCTTGAGAGCGGAGCGTGAAGCTTTCTTT
TRBV28	TRBD2	.	TRBJ2-1	CASSSASGGGYNEQFF	TGTGCCAGCAGTTCCGCTAGCGGGGGAGGCTACAATGAGCAGTTCTTC
TRBV6-4	.	.	TRBJ1-6	CASSDSWGGPLHF	TGTGCCAGCAGTGACTCCTGGGGGGGACCCCTCCACTTT
TRBV4-1	TRBD2	.	TRBJ2-5	CASSQEGVAGIGETQYF	TGCGCCAGCAGCCAAGAGGGGGTAGCGGGAATAGGAGAGACCCAGTACTTC
TRBV7-2	.	.	TRBJ2-1	CASSLGGLPYNEQFF	TGTGCCAGCAGCTTGGGTGGATTGCCATACAATGAGCAGTTCTTC
TRBV2	TRBD1	.	TRBJ1-1	CASRSTGDTEAFF	TGTGCCAGCAGATCGACAGGGGACACTGAAGCTTTCTTT
TRBV19	.	.	TRBJ2-6	CASSPTTGANVLTF	TGTGCCAGTAGCCCGACGACTGGGGCCAACGTCCTGACTTTC
TRBV5-1	TRBD1	.	TRBJ1-4	CASSLGDSYREKLFF	TGCGCCAGCAGCTTGGGGGACAGTTATAGAGAAAAACTGTTTTTT
TRBV5-5	.	.	TRBJ2-3	CASSLEGGTQYF	TGTGCCAGCAGCTTGGAAGGAGGTACGCAGTATTTT
TRBV19	.	.	TRBJ2-1	CASSIQGYNEQFF	TGTGCCAGTAGTATTCAGGGGTACAATGAGCAGTTCTTC
TRBV5-1	.	once	TRBJ2-5	CASSYGGETQYF	TGCGCCAGCAGCTACGGCGGGGAGACCCAGTACTTC
TRBV27	.	.	TRBJ1-6	CASRYDRPTGLYNSPLHF	TGTGCCAGCAGATACGATCGGCCAACAGGCCTCTATAATTCACCCCTCCACTTT
TRBV2	.	.	TRBJ2-7	CASSPSRGPLLYEQYF	TGTGCCAGCAGTCCTTCTCGGGGGCCCCTTCTTTACGAGCAGTACTTC
TRBV7-2	TRBD2	.	TRBJ2-2	CASSLKTSGSTGELFF	TGTGCCAGCAGCTTAAAAACTAGCGGGAGCACCGGGGAGCTGTTTTTT
TRBV29-1	.	.	TRBJ1-1	CSVEDTGLGTEAFF	TGCAGCGTTGAAGATACGGGGTTGGGGACTGAAGCTTTCTTT
TRBV5-1	TRBD1	.	TRBJ1-1	CASSEQGSAEAFF	TGCGCCAGCAGCGAACAGGGGAGCGCTGAAGCTTTCTTT
TRBV25-1	.	once	TRBJ1-5	CASRPQGIGNQPQHF	TGTGCCAGCAGACCTCAGGGGATTGGGAATCAGCCCCAGCATTTT
TRBV19	TRBD2	.	TRBJ2-7	CASSIWAGDTEQYF	TGTGCCAGTAGTATTTGGGCGGGAGATACCGAGCAGTACTTC
TRBV6-1	TRBD2	once	TRBJ2-7	CASSKASGAYEQYF	TGTGCCAGCAGTAAAGCAAGCGGGGCCTACGAGCAGTACTTC
TRBV30	.	.	TRBJ1-1	CAWSASGNAFF	TGTGCCTGGAGTGCGTCCGGGAACGCTTTCTTT
TRBV6-1	TRBD1	.	TRBJ2-7	CASSELTGAYEQYF	TGTGCCAGCAGTGAACTGACAGGGGCCTACGAGCAGTACTTC
TRBV29-1	.	once	TRBJ2-2	CSVEEEFSGPNTGELFF	TGCAGCGTTGAAGAAGAATTTTCGGGACCGAACACCGGGGAGCTGTTTTTT
TRBV5-1	.	once	TRBJ2-7	CASSVDRVYEQYF	TGCGCCAGCAGCGTAGACCGAGTCTACGAGCAGTACTTC
TRBV2	TRBD1	.	TRBJ2-4	CASSRDRGENIQYF	TGTGCCAGTTCCCGGGACAGGGGAGAGAACATTCAGTACTTC
TRBV6-5	.	.	TRBJ2-1	CASSYEMTGSYNEQFF	TGTGCCAGCAGTTACGAGATGACAGGTTCCTACAATGAGCAGTTCTTC
TRBV19	.	.	TRBJ2-2	CASSPALVAWELFF	TGTGCCAGTAGTCCCGCACTAGTCGCTTGGGAGCTGTTTTTT
TRBV18	TRBD1	.	TRBJ2-7	CASSQGQGMAYEQYF	TGTGCCAGCTCACAGGGACAGGGGATGGCTTACGAGCAGTACTTC
TRBV27	.	.	TRBJ2-7	CASSTVPLGRYEQYF	TGTGCCAGCAGTACGGTCCCACTCGGTAGATACGAGCAGTACTTC
TRBV25-1	.	.	TRBJ2-4	CASSDSGAKNIQYF	TGTGCCAGCAGTGATTCGGGAGCCAAAAACATTCAGTACTTC
TRBV28	.	.	TRBJ1-2	CASSLAQDHGYTF	TGTGCCAGCAGTTTAGCACAGGACCATGGCTACACCTTC
TRBV14	TRBD1	.	TRBJ1-3	CASSQGTGAGTIYF	TGTGCCAGCAGCCAAGGGACAGGGGCCGGCACCATATATTTT
TRBV11-2	.	.	TRBJ2-3	CASSRTDTQYF	TGTGCCAGCTCCCGCACAGATACGCAGTATTTT
TRBV10-3	.	.	TRBJ1-4	CATTPGHPATNEKLFF	TGTGCCACCACACCGGGACACCCTGCAACTAATGAAAAACTGTTTTTT
TRBV5-4	TRBD1	once	TRBJ1-2	CASSLGQGQVYGYTF	TGTGCCAGCAGCTTGGGCCAGGGACAGGTCTATGGCTACACCTTC
TRBV7-2	.	.	TRBJ2-7	CASSLTGPSYEQYF	TGTGCCAGCAGCTTAACAGGGCCCTCCTACGAGCAGTACTTC
TRBV10-2	TRBD2	.	TRBJ2-7	CASSGNLAGGREQYF	TGCGCCAGCAGTGGTAACTTAGCGGGGGGGCGCGAGCAGTACTTC
TRBV27	.	.	TRBJ1-6	CASSLRMVSYNSPLHF	TGTGCCAGCAGTTTAAGGATGGTCTCCTATAATTCACCCCTCCACTTT